This paragraph covers one T cell receptor beta chain sequence. Its specificity is not known. The PCR had 60 Vbeta and 13 Jbeta primers. The data were produced by immunoSEQ multiplex PCR, yet TCRdb's version contains in-frame clones alone and is incomplete. Of 130,000 to 150,000 clones listed, around 80% were seen once; the top ten hold around 2%. This entry belongs to a study of cytomegalovirus exposure and HLA in healthy donors. Overall study results and limits: What TCR beta sequences reportedly achieved was accurate prediction of HLA-A and HLA-B alleles in most subjects. An ancestry cluster, one associated with Asian ancestry, reportedly showed fewer N-insertions than the roughly 670-donor mean in a later analysis.

The CDR3 sequence is 17 residues long. CDR1 and CDR2 from the germline V gene are SGDLS and YYNGEE. V gave up 3 bases and J gave up 2 bases; unmatched junction bases: 6. The chain recombines TRBV9 with TRBJ2-6, with 9 positions matching TRBD1. This receptor was obtained from a man aged 25 to 40 in good health and CMV-seronegative. Sequencing was done on a sample of PBMCs. This CDR3 reads CASSGDRVLPGANVLTF. The CDR3 nucleotides are TGTGCCAGCAGCGGGGACAGGGTATTACCTGGGGCCAACGTCCTGACTTTC.